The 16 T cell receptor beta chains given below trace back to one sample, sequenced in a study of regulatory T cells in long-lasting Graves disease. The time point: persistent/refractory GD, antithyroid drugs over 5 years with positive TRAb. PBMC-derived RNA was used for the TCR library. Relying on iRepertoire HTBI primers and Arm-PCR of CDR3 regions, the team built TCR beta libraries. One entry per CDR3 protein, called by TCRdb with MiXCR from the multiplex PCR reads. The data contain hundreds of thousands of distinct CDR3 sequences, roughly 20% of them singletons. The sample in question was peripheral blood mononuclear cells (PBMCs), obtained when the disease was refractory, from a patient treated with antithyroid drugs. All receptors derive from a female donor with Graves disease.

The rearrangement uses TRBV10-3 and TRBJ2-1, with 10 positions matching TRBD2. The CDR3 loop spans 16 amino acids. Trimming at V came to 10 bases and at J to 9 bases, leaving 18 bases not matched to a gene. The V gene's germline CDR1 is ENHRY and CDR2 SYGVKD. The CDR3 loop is CATRRLIAGGAGEQFF. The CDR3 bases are TGTGCCACCAGACGGTTGATAGCGGGAGGTGCGGGTGAGCAGTTCTTC.

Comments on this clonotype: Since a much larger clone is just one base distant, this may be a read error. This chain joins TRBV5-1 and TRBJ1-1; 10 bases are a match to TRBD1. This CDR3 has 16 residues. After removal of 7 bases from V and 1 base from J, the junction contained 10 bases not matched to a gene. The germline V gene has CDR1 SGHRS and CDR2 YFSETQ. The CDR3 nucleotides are TGCGCCAGCGGCCCAGGGACAGGGGCGAGGAACACTGAAGCTTTCTTT. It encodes CASGPGTGARNTEAFF. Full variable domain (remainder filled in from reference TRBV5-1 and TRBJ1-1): KAGVTQTPRYLIKTRGQQVTLSCSPISGHRSVSWYQQTPGQGLQFLFEYFSETQRNKGNFPGRFSGRQFSNSRSEMNVSTLELGDSALYLCASGPGTGARNTEAFFGQGTRLTVV.

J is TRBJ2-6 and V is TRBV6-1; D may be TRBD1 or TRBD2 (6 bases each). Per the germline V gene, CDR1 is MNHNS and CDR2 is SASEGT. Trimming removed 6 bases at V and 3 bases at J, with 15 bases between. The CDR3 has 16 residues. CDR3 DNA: TGTGCCAGCAGATCTTCGGGGGCGGTTGGGGCCAACGTCCTGACTTTC. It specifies CASRSSGAVGANVLTF.

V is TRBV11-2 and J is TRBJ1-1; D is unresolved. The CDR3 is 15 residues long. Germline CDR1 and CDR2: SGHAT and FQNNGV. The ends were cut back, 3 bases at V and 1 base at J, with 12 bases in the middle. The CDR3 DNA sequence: TGTGCCAGCAGCTTTGGACGGGGAAAGAACACTGAAGCTTTCTTT. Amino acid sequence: CASSFGRGKNTEAFF. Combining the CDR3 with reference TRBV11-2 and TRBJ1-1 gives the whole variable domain EAGVAQSPRYKIIEKRQSVAFWCNPISGHATLYWYQQILGQGPKLLIQFQNNGVVDDSQLPKDRFSAERLKGVDSTLKIQPAKLEDSAVYLCASSFGRGKNTEAFFGQGTRLTVV.

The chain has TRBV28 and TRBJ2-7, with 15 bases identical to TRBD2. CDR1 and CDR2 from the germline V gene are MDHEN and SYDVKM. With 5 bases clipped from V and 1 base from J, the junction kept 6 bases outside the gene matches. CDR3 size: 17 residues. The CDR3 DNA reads TGTGCCAGCAGTGGCGGACTAGCGGGAGGGCTTTCCTACGAGCAGTACTTC. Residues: CASSGGLAGGLSYEQYF.

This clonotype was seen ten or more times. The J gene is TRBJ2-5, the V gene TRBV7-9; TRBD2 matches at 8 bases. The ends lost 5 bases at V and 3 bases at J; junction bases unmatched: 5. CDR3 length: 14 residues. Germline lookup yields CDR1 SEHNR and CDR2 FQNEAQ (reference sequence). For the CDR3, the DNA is TGTGCCAGCAGCCCCCCCGGGGGGGAAGAGACCCAGTACTTC. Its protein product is CASSPPGGEETQYF.

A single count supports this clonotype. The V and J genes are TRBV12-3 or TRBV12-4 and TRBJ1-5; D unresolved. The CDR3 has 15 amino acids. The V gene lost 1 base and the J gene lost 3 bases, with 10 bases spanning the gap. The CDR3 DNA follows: TGTGCCAGCAGTTTAGAGGTGTCAAACAATCAGCCCCAGCATTTT. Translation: CASSLEVSNNQPQHF.

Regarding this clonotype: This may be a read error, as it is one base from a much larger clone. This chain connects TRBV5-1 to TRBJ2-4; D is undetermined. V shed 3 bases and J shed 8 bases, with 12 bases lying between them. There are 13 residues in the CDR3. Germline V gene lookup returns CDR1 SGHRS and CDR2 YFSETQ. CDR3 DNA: TGCGCCAGCAGCTCGTCACCGGCTGACATTCAGTACTTC. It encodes CASSSSPADIQYF.

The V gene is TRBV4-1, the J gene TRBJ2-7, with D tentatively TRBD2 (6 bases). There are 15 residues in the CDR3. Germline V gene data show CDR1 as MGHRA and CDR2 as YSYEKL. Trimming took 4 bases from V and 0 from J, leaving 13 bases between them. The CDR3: CASSRASASSYEQYF. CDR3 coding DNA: TGCGCCAGCAGCCGAGCTAGCGCAAGCTCCTACGAGCAGTACTTC.

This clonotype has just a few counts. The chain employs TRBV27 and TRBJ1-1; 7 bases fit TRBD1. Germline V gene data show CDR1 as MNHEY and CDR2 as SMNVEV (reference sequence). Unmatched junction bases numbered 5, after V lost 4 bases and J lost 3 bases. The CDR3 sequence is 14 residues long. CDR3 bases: TGTGCCAGCAGTTCCTCGACAGGGTACACTGAAGCTTTCTTT. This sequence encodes CASSSSTGYTEAFF.

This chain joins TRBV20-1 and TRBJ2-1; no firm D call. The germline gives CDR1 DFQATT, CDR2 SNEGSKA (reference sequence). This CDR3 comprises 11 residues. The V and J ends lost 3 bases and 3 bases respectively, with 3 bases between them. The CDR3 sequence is CSASNYNEQFF. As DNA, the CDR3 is TGCAGTGCTAGCAACTACAATGAGCAGTTCTTC.

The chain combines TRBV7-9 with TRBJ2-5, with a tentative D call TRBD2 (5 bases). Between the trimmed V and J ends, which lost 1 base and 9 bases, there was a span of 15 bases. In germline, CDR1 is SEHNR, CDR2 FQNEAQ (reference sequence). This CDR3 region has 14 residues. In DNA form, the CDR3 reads TGTGCCAGCAGCTTAGGGCCCGCGGTCGGGGCCCAGTACTTC. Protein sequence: CASSLGPAVGAQYF.

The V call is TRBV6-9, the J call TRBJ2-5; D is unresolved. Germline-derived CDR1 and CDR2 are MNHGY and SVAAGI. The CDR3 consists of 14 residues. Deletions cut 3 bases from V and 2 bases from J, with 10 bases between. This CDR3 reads CASSYGPSQETQYF. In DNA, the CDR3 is TGTGCCAGCAGTTACGGTCCTAGTCAAGAGACCCAGTACTTC.

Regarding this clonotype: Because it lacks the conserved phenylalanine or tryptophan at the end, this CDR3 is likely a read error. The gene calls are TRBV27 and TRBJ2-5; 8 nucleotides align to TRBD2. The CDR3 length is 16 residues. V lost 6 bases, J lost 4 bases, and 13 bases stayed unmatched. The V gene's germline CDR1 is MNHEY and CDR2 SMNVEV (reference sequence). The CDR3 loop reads CASSQASGLSRETQYS. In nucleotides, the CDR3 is TGTGCCAGCAGCCAAGCTAGCGGGTTGAGTAGAGAGACCCAGTACTCC.

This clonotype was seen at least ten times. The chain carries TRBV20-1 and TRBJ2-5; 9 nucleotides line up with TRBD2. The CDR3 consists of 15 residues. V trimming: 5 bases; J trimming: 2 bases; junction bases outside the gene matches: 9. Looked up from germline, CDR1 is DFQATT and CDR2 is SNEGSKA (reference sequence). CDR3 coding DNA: TGCAGTGCTTCTAGACTAGCGGAGCCACAAGAGACCCAGTACTTC. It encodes CSASRLAEPQETQYF.

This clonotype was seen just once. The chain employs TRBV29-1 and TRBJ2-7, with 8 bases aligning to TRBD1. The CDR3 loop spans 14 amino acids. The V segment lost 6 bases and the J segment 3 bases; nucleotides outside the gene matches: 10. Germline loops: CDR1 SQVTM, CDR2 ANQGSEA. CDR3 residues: CSVGGTGLIYEQYF. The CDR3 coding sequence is TGCAGCGTGGGTGGGACAGGCCTTATCTACGAGCAGTACTTC.